The clone carrying this T cell receptor beta chain was detected only a few times. Clones were read by immunoSEQ multiplex PCR, and TCRdb kept only the in-frame ones, dropping some. The sample records a few hundred thousand clones, roughly nine tenths being singletons. These data belong to a study of blood T cell repertoires in COVID-19. Whole-study context: PBMCs, B-cell-depleted T cells, or T cells provided the cDNA or gDNA that made up the material.

This TCR derives from a man aged 40-49 years with active or convalescent COVID-19. Sequencing input: peripheral blood.

CDR3 residues: CASSPYAGADYEQYF. The CDR3 DNA sequence: TGTGCCAGCAGCCCCTATGCGGGGGCGGATTACGAGCAGTACTTC. The rearrangement uses TRBV9 and TRBJ2-7, with a tentative D call TRBD2 (7 bases). This CDR3 spans 15 amino acids. Trimming removed 4 bases from V and 4 bases from J, with 18 bases in between. Germline-derived CDR1 and CDR2 are SGDLS and YYNGEE.